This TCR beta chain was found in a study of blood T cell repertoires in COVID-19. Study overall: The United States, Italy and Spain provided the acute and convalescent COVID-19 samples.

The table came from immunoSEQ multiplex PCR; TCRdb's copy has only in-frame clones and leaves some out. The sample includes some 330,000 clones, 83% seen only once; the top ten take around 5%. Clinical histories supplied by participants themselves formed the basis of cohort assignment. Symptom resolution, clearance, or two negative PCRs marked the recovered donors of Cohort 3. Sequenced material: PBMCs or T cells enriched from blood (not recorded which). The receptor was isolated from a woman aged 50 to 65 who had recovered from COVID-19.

The CDR3 sequence is CASSLEGTPSTEAFF. CDR3 sequence (DNA): TGTGCCAGCAGCTTAGAGGGGACACCGAGCACTGAAGCTTTCTTT. This chain uses TRBV7-9 with TRBJ1-1; D perhaps matches TRBD1 (6 bases). V lost 1 base and J lost 4, with 13 bases in between. The CDR3 extends over 15 amino acids. Per the germline V gene, CDR1 is SEHNR and CDR2 is FQNEAQ (reference sequence).